This T cell receptor beta chain derives from a study of cytomegalovirus exposure and HLA in healthy donors. Study findings and constraints: Fewer N-insertions (relative to the approximately 700-donor mean) were reportedly seen in an Asian-associated ancestry cluster in a later analysis.

Turning to this clone: Its antigen remains unidentified.

Both 60 Vbeta primers and 13 Jbeta primers went into the PCR. Sequenced by immunoSEQ multiplex PCR; TCRdb stores in-frame clones only, minus some. This sample's clone table lists 55,000 to 85,000 clones. The CDR3 contains 17 residues. V shed 7 bases, J shed 4 bases, and the junction held 16 bases outside the gene matches. Sequenced material: PBMCs. V is TRBV23-1 and J is TRBJ1-5; 7 bases line up with TRBD1. TRBV23-1 is marked as an open reading frame, function uncertain. This TCR came from a woman aged 25-40 years in good health and CMV-seronegative. Here the CDR3 DNA reads TGCGCCAGCACCCAACCTGTTGACAGGGTTGGAAATCAGCCCCAGCATTTT. This encodes CASTQPVDRVGNQPQHF.